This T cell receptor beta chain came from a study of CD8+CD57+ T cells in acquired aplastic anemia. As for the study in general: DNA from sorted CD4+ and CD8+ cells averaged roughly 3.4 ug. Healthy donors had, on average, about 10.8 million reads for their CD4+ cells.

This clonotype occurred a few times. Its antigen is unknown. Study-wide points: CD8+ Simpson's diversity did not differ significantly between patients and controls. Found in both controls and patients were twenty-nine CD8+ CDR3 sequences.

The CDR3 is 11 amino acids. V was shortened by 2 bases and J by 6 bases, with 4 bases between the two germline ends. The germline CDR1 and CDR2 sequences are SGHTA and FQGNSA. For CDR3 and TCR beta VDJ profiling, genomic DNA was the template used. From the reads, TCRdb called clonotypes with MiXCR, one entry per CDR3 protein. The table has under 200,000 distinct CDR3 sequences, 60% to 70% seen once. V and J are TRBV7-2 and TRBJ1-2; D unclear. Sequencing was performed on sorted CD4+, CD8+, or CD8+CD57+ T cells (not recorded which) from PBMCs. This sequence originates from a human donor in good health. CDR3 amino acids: CASSLYNGYTF. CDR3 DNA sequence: TGTGCCAGCAGCTTATACAATGGCTACACCTTC.